There are many counts of the clone carrying this T cell receptor (beta chain). Its specificity is not known. Through Arm-PCR of CDR3 regions and iRepertoire HTBI primers, TCR beta libraries were built. TCRdb redid the calling of the multiplex PCR reads with MiXCR, one entry per CDR3 protein. The data contain 520,000 or so distinct CDR3 sequences, about 12% of them singletons. This specimen belongs to a study of regulatory T cells in long-lasting Graves disease. Broader study findings: More public clonotypes were shared by persistent patients (fewer than 3,000) than by new patients (about 970).

Time point in this sample: newly diagnosed GD, antithyroid drugs for less than 3 months. PBMCs were the source of the RNA used for TCR sequencing. The germline gives CDR1 ENHRY, CDR2 SYGVKD. The CDR3 spans 13 residues. V gave up 8 bases and J gave up 8 bases; unmatched junction bases: 7. These data also formed part of another study, on T cells in Graves' hyperthyroidism and ophthalmopathy. That study reports: HTBI primers were used for first-round RT-PCR of the TCR CDR3. Most thyroid clonotypes that were expanded above 0.001 also turned up in blood.

This chain links TRBV10-3 with TRBJ2-1, with TRBD2 matching over 9 bases. The sequence was obtained from a woman aged 30 to 39 with Graves disease. Sequencing used peripheral blood mononuclear cells (PBMCs), obtained at new diagnosis, from a patient treated with antithyroid drugs. The CDR3 region is CAIAAGGPDEQFF. The CDR3 DNA reads as TGTGCCATCGCGGCGGGAGGGCCGGATGAGCAGTTCTTC.